Listed here are 32 T cell receptor beta chains from one sample, sequenced in a study of shared clonotypes between healthy human individuals. Clones were read by immunoSEQ multiplex PCR, and TCRdb kept only the in-frame ones, dropping some. The sample has 2,500,000 or so clones, just under 95% seen once; the top ten hold approximately 0.4%. Sequencing used naive CD4+ T cells from PBMCs. Subset specified: CD45RA+ positively selected. These receptors came from a man younger than 30 in good health. Some clones in this sample may be carry-over from other donors' samples.

This clone was counted a single time. J is TRBJ1-2 and V is TRBV6-1; tentative D call: TRBD1 (5 bases). Germline-derived CDR1 and CDR2 are MNHNS and SASEGT. V was clipped by 7 bases and J by 8 bases, with 23 bases between them. The CDR3 contains 15 residues. The CDR3 DNA follows: TGTGCCAGCATCCTCCGGGGGGAAGGGAGAGACGGCTACACCTTC. Encoded protein: CASILRGEGRDGYTF.

The chain employs TRBV2 and TRBJ1-1; D might be TRBD1 (5 bases). The germline V gene has CDR1 SNHLY and CDR2 FYNNEI. CDR3 length: 14 residues. Trimming stripped 10 bases from V and 4 bases from J, with 19 bases between. The CDR3 coding sequence is TGTGCCACCCGAGCCTACAACGGGGCCACTGAAGCTTTCTTT. It specifies CATRAYNGATEAFF.

This clone showed up just once. The chain joins TRBV5-4 to TRBJ2-7; D possibly matches TRBD1 or TRBD2 (5 bases each). In germline, CDR1 is SGHNT, CDR2 YYREEE (reference sequence). Trimming removed 4 bases from V and 4 bases from J, with 24 bases in between. The CDR3 has 17 residues. The CDR3 nucleotides are TGTGCCAGCAGCCCACTCTCAGGGTTCCCACGGGATTACGAGCAGTACTTC. This translates into CASSPLSGFPRDYEQYF.

This clone has a single count. The chain couples TRBV5-1 to TRBJ1-1, with D possibly being TRBD1 (6 bases). Deletions cut 0 bases from V and 0 bases from J, with 12 bases between. The CDR3 spans 16 residues. Germline loops: CDR1 SGHRS, CDR2 YFSETQ. The chain's CDR3 is CASSLDTTGLNTEAFF. In nucleotides, the CDR3 is TGCGCCAGCAGCTTGGATACGACAGGATTGAACACTGAAGCTTTCTTT.

The V call is TRBV4-1, the J call TRBJ2-4; D is tentatively TRBD1 or TRBD2 (6 bases each). V was trimmed by 4 bases and J by 0 bases, leaving 13 bases between them. Germline V gene lookup returns CDR1 MGHRA and CDR2 YSYEKL. This CDR3 region has 16 residues. CDR3 residues: CASSRGGKIAKNIQYF. CDR3 DNA: TGCGCCAGCAGCCGAGGGGGGAAAATAGCCAAAAACATTCAGTACTTC.

The CDR3 region has the DNA TGTGCCAGCAGCCGCGGGACAGCCCCCCAGTCACTATATGGCTACACCTTC. Its translation is CASSRGTAPQSLYGYTF. The chain links TRBV7-2 to TRBJ1-2, with TRBD1 matching 7 bases. CDR3 length: 17 residues. Trimming at V came to 5 bases and at J to 5 bases, leaving 17 bases not matched to a gene. Germline assignment: CDR1 SGHTA and CDR2 FQGNSA. Full variable domain (outside the CDR3, taken from reference TRBV7-2 and TRBJ1-2): GAGVSQSPSNKVTEKGKDVELRCDPISGHTALYWYRQSLGQGLEFLIYFQGNSAPDKSGLPSDRFSAERTGGSVSTLTIQRTQQEDSAVYLCASSRGTAPQSLYGYTFGSGTRLTVV.

The chain uses TRBV7-9 and TRBJ2-2; D not resolved. Germline V gene data show CDR1 as SEHNR and CDR2 as FQNEAQ (reference sequence). CDR3 length equals 16 residues. The V end lost 1 base, the J end lost 2 bases, and 11 bases lay between the germline ends. This CDR3 reads CASSLVNSFNTGELFF. CDR3 coding DNA: TGTGCCAGCAGCTTAGTAAACAGTTTTAACACCGGGGAGCTGTTTTTT.

The chain couples TRBV18 to TRBJ2-5; D might be TRBD2 (5 bases). Between the trimmed V and J ends, which lost 2 bases and 5 bases, there was a span of 12 bases. Germline CDR1 reads KGHSH; CDR2 reads LQKENI. The CDR3 runs to 14 residues. The CDR3 loop reads CASSPAGALETQYF. The CDR3 nucleotides read TGTGCCAGCTCACCAGCGGGTGCTCTGGAGACCCAGTACTTC. Full variable domain (outside the CDR3, taken from reference TRBV18 and TRBJ2-5): NAGVMQNPRHLVRRRGQEARLRCSPMKGHSHVYWYRQLPEEGLKFMVYLQKENIIDESGMPKERFSAEFPKEGPSILRIQQVVRGDSAAYFCASSPAGALETQYFGPGTRLLVL.

V and J are TRBV7-2 and TRBJ2-3; D could derive from TRBD1 or TRBD2 (5 bases each). CDR3 size: 16 residues. The V end was cut by 5 bases, the J end by 6 bases, with 21 bases between. Germline assignment: CDR1 SGHTA and CDR2 FQGNSA. For the CDR3, the DNA is TGTGCCAGCAGCGTGACCGGGACGAGGGGCTGGGATACGCAGTATTTT. It is translated as CASSVTGTRGWDTQYF.

V and J are TRBV30 and TRBJ2-3, with TRBD1 as a possible D gene (6 bases). The CDR3 covers 13 residues. Trimming shortened V by 8 bases and J by 2 bases, and 14 bases separated the two germline ends. The germline CDR1 and CDR2 sequences are GTSNPN and SVGIG (reference sequence). CDR3 bases: TGTGCCGAGTCAGGGGAACTCACAGATACGCAGTATTTT. This codes for CAESGELTDTQYF.

This chain links TRBV15 with TRBJ1-2; D gene unclear. Germline values: CDR1 LNHNV, CDR2 YYDKDF (reference sequence). Trimming cost V 5 bases and J 2 bases, with 9 bases left between them. The CDR3 loop spans 13 amino acids. The CDR3 nucleotides are TGTGCCACCAGCGCATCGGGGAACTATGGCTACACCTTC. Residues: CATSASGNYGYTF.

V and J are TRBV7-9 and TRBJ2-5; 7 bases map to TRBD2. The CDR3 consists of 18 residues. Germline CDR1 SEHNR, CDR2 FQNEAQ (reference sequence). V lost 5 bases to trimming and J lost 3 bases; unmatched junction nucleotides: 18. The CDR3 DNA is TGTGCCAGCAGCCCAACCTGGGGAGGGAGTTTCTTCGAAGAGACCCAGTACTTC. It specifies CASSPTWGGSFFEETQYF.

This chain uses TRBV28 with TRBJ2-7, with D tentatively TRBD1 (5 bases). CDR3 length: 11 residues. Germline CDR1 reads MDHEN; CDR2 reads SYDVKM. Trimming stripped 6 bases from V and 4 bases from J, with 7 bases between. The CDR3 here is CASRTEYEQYF. The CDR3 bases are TGTGCCAGCAGGACAGAGTACGAGCAGTACTTC.

V gene TRBV5-4 combines with J gene TRBJ2-1; 11 nucleotides match TRBD1. The CDR3 is 14 amino acids. Germline CDR1 and CDR2: SGHNT and YYREEE (reference sequence). V was pared by 3 bases and J by 7 bases, with 3 bases of the junction left unmatched. The CDR3 loop is CASSYGTGGNEQFF. The CDR3 DNA reads as TGTGCCAGCAGCTACGGGACAGGGGGAAATGAGCAGTTCTTC.

CDR3 sequence (DNA): TGCAGCGTTGGATCAGGACAGGGGGATTCACCCCTCCACTTT. This sequence encodes CSVGSGQGDSPLHF. The gene calls are TRBV29-1 and TRBJ1-6, with 10 bases that match TRBD1. Germline CDR1 SQVTM, CDR2 ANQGSEA. The CDR3 length is 14 residues. Trimming cost V 4 bases and J 8 bases; bases outside gene matches: 5.

The chain couples TRBV18 to TRBJ2-7, with D uncertain. Between the trimmed V and J ends, which lost 6 bases and 2 bases, there was a span of 14 bases. The CDR3 is made up of 14 amino acids. Germline loops: CDR1 KGHSH, CDR2 LQKENI. The CDR3 loop reads CASSRSGPTYEQYF. As DNA, the CDR3 is TGTGCCAGCTCTCGTTCCGGGCCCACCTACGAGCAGTACTTC. Full variable domain (missing parts from reference TRBV18 and TRBJ2-7): NAGVMQNPRHLVRRRGQEARLRCSPMKGHSHVYWYRQLPEEGLKFMVYLQKENIIDESGMPKERFSAEFPKEGPSILRIQQVVRGDSAAYFCASSRSGPTYEQYFGPGTRLTVT.

The V call is TRBV19, the J call TRBJ2-5; no clear D gene. Germline values: CDR1 LNHDA, CDR2 SQIVND (reference sequence). V gave up 3 bases and J gave up 5 bases, with 13 bases separating them. This CDR3 is built from 14 residues. CDR3 nucleotide sequence: TGTGCCAGTAGTATTCGATCTGCGATGGAGACCCAGTACTTC. It specifies CASSIRSAMETQYF.

In this sample, this clone turned up a few times. CDR3 in amino acids: CASIAGVGYNEQFF. For the CDR3, the DNA is TGTGCCAGCATAGCGGGAGTTGGCTACAATGAGCAGTTCTTC. This sequence joins TRBV2 and TRBJ2-1; 9 bases map to TRBD2. The V gene end was trimmed by 7 bases and the J gene end by 3 bases; junction bases not matched to a gene: 4. This CDR3 region has 14 residues. The V gene's germline CDR1 is SNHLY and CDR2 FYNNEI.

The chain uses TRBV2 and TRBJ1-1; D possibly corresponds to TRBD1 (5 bases). CDR1 and CDR2 (germline): SNHLY, FYNNEI. CDR3 size: 14 residues. V lost 3 bases, J lost 7 bases, and 15 bases lay in between. In DNA form, the CDR3 reads TGTGCCAGCAGTGAGGAGACTGGGGGAGTTGAAGCTTTCTTT. It yields the protein CASSEETGGVEAFF.

With regard to this clone: The identical CDR3 is also encoded by other nucleotide sequences in the sample. The chain joins TRBV5-1 to TRBJ2-7; TRBD1 matches 8 bases. The CDR3 is 12 residues long. Per the germline V gene, CDR1 is SGHRS and CDR2 is YFSETQ. The ends lost 4 bases at V and 3 bases at J; junction bases unmatched: 0. The CDR3 DNA reads TGCGCCAGCAGCGGACAGGGCTACGAGCAGTACTTC. Translated: CASSGQGYEQYF.

The chain carries TRBV28 and TRBJ1-5; the D is unclear. The CDR3 is 15 amino acids. Per the germline V gene, CDR1 is MDHEN and CDR2 is SYDVKM. V was cut by 4 bases and J by 2 bases, with 12 bases left in between. Written as DNA, the CDR3 is TGTGCCAGCAGTTCCCCCTGGGAGGGCAATCAGCCCCAGCATTTT. Encoded protein: CASSSPWEGNQPQHF.

On this clone: Other nucleotide sequences from this sample produce the same CDR3. This chain links TRBV11-2 with TRBJ2-7; 7 positions match TRBD1. Trimming at V came to 5 bases and at J to 3 bases, leaving 4 bases not matched to a gene. The CDR3 runs 13 residues. Per germline, CDR1 SGHAT and CDR2 FQNNGV. CDR3 sequence: CASSLDRIYEQYF. For the CDR3, the DNA is TGTGCCAGCAGCCTGGACAGGATCTACGAGCAGTACTTC.

This clone was observed a single time. The chain couples TRBV18 to TRBJ1-3, with 11 positions matching TRBD1. Germline CDR1 and CDR2: KGHSH and LQKENI. The junction had 3 bases not matched to a gene; V was cut back by 4 bases and J by 1 base. The CDR3 is 16 residues long. CDR3 protein: CASSLGQGASGNTIYF. The CDR3 DNA reads TGTGCCAGCTCACTAGGACAGGGGGCGTCTGGAAACACCATATATTTT.

The sample holds a few counts of this clone. V usage is TRBV30 and J usage is TRBJ1-2; D is ambiguous. Trimming left V 0 bases short and J 2 bases short, with 7 bases between. CDR3 length: 13 amino acids. The germline V gene has CDR1 GTSNPN and CDR2 SVGIG (reference sequence). CDR3 DNA sequence: TGTGCCTGGAGTGTTGACAACAACTATGGCTACACCTTC. It yields the protein CAWSVDNNYGYTF.

The rearrangement joins TRBV18 to TRBJ1-2, with TRBD1 identical over 9 bases. The V gene end was trimmed by 3 bases and the J gene end by 8 bases; junction bases not matched to a gene: 1. CDR1 and CDR2 (germline): KGHSH, LQKENI. The CDR3 runs 12 residues. For the CDR3, the DNA is TGTGCCAGCTCACCGGACAGGGGAGGCTACACCTTC. Encoded protein: CASSPDRGGYTF.

This chain connects TRBV6-5 to TRBJ2-7; D perhaps matches TRBD2 (5 bases). V was shortened by 6 bases and J by 5 bases, with 17 bases between the two germline ends. CDR3 length equals 14 residues. Germline V gene data show CDR1 as MNHEY and CDR2 as SVGAGI. As DNA, the CDR3 is TGTGCCAGCAGGTCACCCGGGGTTCGGAACGAGCAGTACTTC. Encoded protein: CASRSPGVRNEQYF.

The V call is TRBV27, the J call TRBJ2-6; D is perhaps TRBD2 (6 bases). The germline V gene has CDR1 MNHEY and CDR2 SMNVEV (reference sequence). Deletions cut 5 bases from V and 3 bases from J, with 11 bases between. CDR3 length: 15 residues. CDR3 DNA: TGTGCCAGCAGTGTACGGGGGAGTGGGGCCAACGTCCTGACTTTC. Amino acid sequence: CASSVRGSGANVLTF.

CDR3 amino acids: CASSPTSGAADTQYF. In DNA form, the CDR3 reads TGTGCCAGCTCACCGACTAGCGGGGCGGCGGATACGCAGTATTTT. The chain is built from TRBV18 and TRBJ2-3, with 11 bases matching TRBD2. With 3 bases clipped from V and 6 bases from J, the junction kept 5 bases outside the gene matches. Looked up from germline, CDR1 is KGHSH and CDR2 is LQKENI. This CDR3 comprises 15 residues. The full variable domain, in which reference TRBV18 and TRBJ2-3 provide the parts outside the CDR3, is NAGVMQNPRHLVRRRGQEARLRCSPMKGHSHVYWYRQLPEEGLKFMVYLQKENIIDESGMPKERFSAEFPKEGPSILRIQQVVRGDSAAYFCASSPTSGAADTQYFGPGTRLTVL.

The chain carries TRBV20-1 and TRBJ2-5; no definite D call. Trimming left V 3 bases short and J 11 bases short, with 4 bases between. The CDR3 runs 8 residues. Germline V lookup: CDR1 DFQATT, CDR2 SNEGSKA (reference sequence). The CDR3 protein is CSASSQYF. CDR3 nucleotides: TGCAGTGCTAGCTCGCAGTACTTC.

This chain links TRBV7-2 with TRBJ2-5; TRBD1 matches 8 bases. Germline V lookup: CDR1 SGHTA, CDR2 FQGNSA. This CDR3 spans 15 amino acids. V dropped 5 bases and J dropped 1; count of bases not matched to a gene: 6. The CDR3 sequence: CASSVQTGAQETQYF. The CDR3 DNA sequence: TGTGCCAGCAGCGTCCAGACAGGGGCCCAAGAGACCCAGTACTTC.

This chain connects TRBV7-3 to TRBJ2-1, with D perhaps being TRBD1 or TRBD2 (6 bases each). The V gene's germline CDR1 is SGHTA and CDR2 FQGTGA. V was cut by 2 bases and J by 0 bases, with 11 bases left in between. The CDR3 sequence is 16 residues long. CDR3 sequence reads: CASSLVGGGSYNEQFF. Here the CDR3 DNA reads TGTGCCAGCAGCTTAGTTGGAGGGGGCTCCTACAATGAGCAGTTCTTC. The full variable domain, with the rest looked up from reference TRBV7-3 and TRBJ2-1, is GAGVSQTPSNKVTEKGKYVELRCDPISGHTALYWYRQSLGQGPEFLIYFQGTGAADDSGLPNDRFFAVRPEGSVSTLKIQRTERGDSAVYLCASSLVGGGSYNEQFFGPGTRLTVL.

The chain is built from TRBV7-6 and TRBJ2-5, with D perhaps TRBD1 (6 bases). V was cut by 0 bases and J by 2 bases, with 16 bases left in between. The germline V gene encodes CDR1 SGHVS and CDR2 FNYEAQ. This CDR3 comprises 17 residues. CDR3 DNA: TGTGCCAGCAGCTTAGCGCAAGTGGGGGCGTCACAAGAGACCCAGTACTTC. This codes for CASSLAQVGASQETQYF.